Listed below are T cell receptor beta chains from one sample, sequenced in a study of beta chain features in type 1 diabetes. Some clones are missing from TCRdb's copy, which holds only in-frame ones; the method was immunoSEQ multiplex PCR. The sample contains 200,000 to 250,000 clones, 68% of which appear only once. Sequencing input: naive CD4+ T cells from blood. These receptors were taken from a man aged 30 to 45 in good health. Each CDR3 is given with its conserved first and last residue. The D gene is left open where the match is weak. Where a row states a size, it is once, few, many or the class of an expanded clone; other rows omit it.

j_gene | abundance | d_gene | v_gene | CDR3nt | CDR3aa
TRBJ1-1 | . | . | TRBV29-1 | TGCAGCGTTGAAGGCAGGGCGAACACTGAAGCTTTCTTT | CSVEGRANTEAFF
TRBJ1-1 | . | . | TRBV9 | TGTGCCAGCAGCGTAGCCGGACAGATGAACACTGAAGCTTTCTTT | CASSVAGQMNTEAFF
TRBJ2-1 | . | . | TRBV2 | TGTGCCAGCAGTTGGGGCAATGAGCAGTTCTTC | CASSWGNEQFF
TRBJ1-4 | . | TRBD1 | TRBV13 | TGTGCCAGCAGCCCAGGGACAGGGACTAATGAAAAACTGTTTTTT | CASSPGTGTNEKLFF
TRBJ2-7 | once | . | TRBV7-2 | TGTGCCAGCAGCTCAGAGAGGGCAGGAAACGAGCAGTACTTC | CASSSERAGNEQYF
TRBJ2-3 | few | . | TRBV5-1 | TGCGCCAGCAGCTTACAGGACACAGATACGCAGTATTTT | CASSLQDTDTQYF
TRBJ1-1 | once | . | TRBV5-1 | TGCGCCAGCAGCTTGACCATCATAGGGGAAGCTTTCTTT | CASSLTIIGEAFF
TRBJ2-3 | . | TRBD2 | TRBV9 | TGTGCCAGCAGCCCTACTAGCGGGATTGATACGCAGTATTTT | CASSPTSGIDTQYF
TRBJ2-1 | few | . | TRBV9 | TGTGCCAGCAGCGAGGGACTCTCCTACAATGAGCAGTTCTTC | CASSEGLSYNEQFF
TRBJ2-1 | . | . | TRBV6-1 | TGTGCCATACGACTAGGAGCGAGGGATGAGCAGTTCTTC | CAIRLGARDEQFF
TRBJ2-3 | . | . | TRBV7-9 | TGTGCCAGCAGCTTAGGGATCGGGACAGATACGCAGTATTTT | CASSLGIGTDTQYF
TRBJ2-5 | few | . | TRBV29-1 | TGCAGCGTTGCGGGACGGGTACAAGAGACCCAGTACTTC | CSVAGRVQETQYF
TRBJ2-3 | . | . | TRBV11-3 | TGTGCCAGCAGCCTGGGAGGAGGCACAGATACGCAGTATTTT | CASSLGGGTDTQYF
TRBJ2-1 | . | TRBD2 | TRBV7-6 | TGTGCCAGCAGTTTCCGGACTAGCGGGAGCTCCTACAATGAGCAGTTCTTC | CASSFRTSGSSYNEQFF
TRBJ2-5 | . | . | TRBV6-6 | TGTGCCAGCAGTTACTCGGGGACACACGAGACCCAGTACTTC | CASSYSGTHETQYF
TRBJ2-1 | . | . | TRBV29-1 | TGCAGCGTTGAAAAACTAGGGACCTACAATGAGCAGTTCTTC | CSVEKLGTYNEQFF
TRBJ2-7 | . | . | TRBV30 | TGTGCCTGGAGTGTAATACGGGGCGAGCAGTACTTC | CAWSVIRGEQYF
TRBJ2-2 | few | . | TRBV15 | TGTGCCACCACTTACGGATGGGGATTCGGGGAGCTGTTTTTT | CATTYGWGFGELFF
TRBJ2-3 | . | . | TRBV25-1 | TGTGCCAGCAGTGATGGCGGAGTAGATACGCAGTATTTT | CASSDGGVDTQYF
TRBJ2-4 | . | . | TRBV29-1 | TGCAGCGCCGGAGGGGAAGTGGACATTCAGTACTTC | CSAGGEVDIQYF
TRBJ2-1 | few | . | TRBV4-3 | TGCGCCAGCAGCCAAGATCAGGTGGGAAGCACCTACAATGAGCAGTTCTTC | CASSQDQVGSTYNEQFF
TRBJ2-5 | . | TRBD1 | TRBV9 | TGTGCCAGCAGCATGGGACAGGGGGCGCTTGAGACCCAGTACTTC | CASSMGQGALETQYF
TRBJ2-1 | . | . | TRBV29-1 | TGCAGCGTTGCCCACAGCGCCTCCTACAATGAGCAGTTCTTC | CSVAHSASYNEQFF
TRBJ2-5 | once | . | TRBV10-2 | TGCGCCAGCTCTGACTTAGAGACCCAGTACTTC | CASSDLETQYF
TRBJ1-5 | . | . | TRBV7-2 | TGTGCCAGCAGTTCTCAAGAGAATCAGCCCCAGCATTTT | CASSSQENQPQHF
TRBJ2-6 | . | TRBD1 | TRBV2 | TGTGCCAGCAGCCAGGGGGCTGGGGCCAACGTCCTGACTTTC | CASSQGAGANVLTF
TRBJ2-3 | . | . | TRBV7-2 | TGTGCCAGCAGCTTAGCAGCTAGCACAGATACGCAGTATTTT | CASSLAASTDTQYF
TRBJ2-7 | . | . | TRBV9 | TGTGCCAGCAGCGTATCAGCGGGCGCCTCCTACGAGCAGTACTTC | CASSVSAGASYEQYF
TRBJ2-5 | few | TRBD2 | TRBV5-4 | TGTGCCAGCAGCCGAGCGGGACCTCAAGAGACCCAGTACTTC | CASSRAGPQETQYF
TRBJ2-1 | . | TRBD2 | TRBV29-1 | TGCAGCGTTAGGGCTAGCGGGGGTTACAATGAGCAGTTCTTC | CSVRASGGYNEQFF
TRBJ1-1 | . | . | TRBV30 | TGTGCCTGGAGTGTGGGGACTGAAGCTTTCTTT | CAWSVGTEAFF
TRBJ2-1 | . | . | TRBV4-3 | TGCGCCAGCAGCCAAGAGGGAACTTACAATGAGCAGTTCTTC | CASSQEGTYNEQFF
TRBJ2-7 | few | . | TRBV7-2 | TGTGCCAGCAGCTTGGGCCTCGACGGATACGAGCAGTACTTC | CASSLGLDGYEQYF
TRBJ2-1 | . | . | TRBV27 | TGTGCCAGCCGCCCTCGGGGGGCGGTGTACAATGAGCAGTTCTTC | CASRPRGAVYNEQFF
TRBJ1-6 | . | . | TRBV9 | TGTGCCAGCAGCGCGGACCCCCGGACAGACTCACCCCTCCACTTT | CASSADPRTDSPLHF
TRBJ2-1 | few | TRBD2 | TRBV29-1 | TGCAGCGTTGAAATCCCCCCGCCTAGCGGGGGCAATGAGCAGTTCTTC | CSVEIPPPSGGNEQFF
TRBJ2-7 | . | TRBD1 | TRBV5-6 | TGTGCCAGCAGCTCCCTGAACCGACAGGGTACCTACGAGCAGTACTTC | CASSSLNRQGTYEQYF
TRBJ2-4 | . | TRBD1 | TRBV30 | TGTGCCTACCAGGGGGTGGCCAAAAACATTCAGTACTTC | CAYQGVAKNIQYF
TRBJ1-1 | . | TRBD1 | TRBV29-1 | TGCAGCGTTGAACAGGGGGCAGGTGAAGCTTTCTTT | CSVEQGAGEAFF
TRBJ2-5 | once | . | TRBV7-9 | TGTGCCAGCAGCTCCGTTACGGGGCTCCAAGAGACCCAGTACTTC | CASSSVTGLQETQYF
TRBJ2-7 | . | . | TRBV25-1 | TGTGCCTTCAGGCGGAGCGGAGGAACCTACGAGCAGTACTTC | CAFRRSGGTYEQYF
TRBJ2-7 | once | . | TRBV11-2 | TGTGCCAGCAGCTTAGGGGCAGCTCTGGGCTACGAGCAGTACTTC | CASSLGAALGYEQYF
TRBJ2-7 | . | . | TRBV20-1 | TGCAGTGCCCCAGGGACTTACGAGCAGTACTTC | CSAPGTYEQYF
TRBJ2-1 | . | . | TRBV4-3 | TGCGCCAGCAGCGCCCAGGAGGTAGCACAGGAGCAGTTCTTC | CASSAQEVAQEQFF
TRBJ1-1 | . | . | TRBV29-1 | TGCAGCGCTGAACGACGGTTGAACACTGAAGCTTTCTTT | CSAERRLNTEAFF
TRBJ2-1 | once | . | TRBV29-1 | TGCAGCGACACACCCTTACATAGCTTTTTTAGGGAGGATGAGCAGTTCTTC | CSDTPLHSFFREDEQFF